The 24 T cell receptor beta chains given below trace back to one sample, sequenced in a study of tumor and adjacent non-tumor tissue in lung cancer. This sample's RNA came from whole unsorted tissue. TCRbeta libraries were built with three rounds of nested PCR, modified from ARM-PCR. Via MiXCR, TCRdb re-called the multiplex PCR reads, giving one row per CDR3 protein. The sample lists roughly 76,000 distinct CDR3 sequences, under 70% occurring once. Sequenced sample: lung tumor tissue. The origin of the receptors is a woman between 70 and 85 years old with non-small cell lung cancer.

This clonotype was counted only a few times. Germline and junction disagree at one end, which may indicate a read error. The rearrangement links TRBV18 to TRBJ1-1; D not certain. From germline, CDR1 is KGHSH and CDR2 LQKENI. The CDR3 covers 13 residues. This chain's CDR3 is CASTPGANTEAFF. Written as DNA, the CDR3 is TGTGCCAGCACACCGGGTGCGAACACTGAAGCTTTCTTT.

Of note for this clonotype: One base away lies a much larger clone, so this may be a sequencing read error. The chain is built from TRBV20-1 and TRBJ1-1; 8 bases are shared with TRBD1. After removal of 3 bases from V and 5 bases from J, the junction contained 14 bases not matched to a gene. Germline lookup yields CDR1 DFQATT and CDR2 SNEGSKA (reference sequence). The CDR3 totals 16 residues. CDR3 residues: CSASSTPRTGKTEAFF. The CDR3 region has the DNA TGCAGTGCTAGTTCGACGCCACGGACAGGGAAGACTGAAGCTTTCTTT.

This clonotype was counted a single time. Because the CDR3 is missing its conserved closing phenylalanine or tryptophan, this is likely a read error. The chain joins TRBV7-9 to TRBJ2-3, with TRBD1 matching over 7 bases. Germline CDR1 reads SEHNR; CDR2 reads FQNEAQ (reference sequence). The length of the CDR3 is 16 residues. The CDR3 bases are TGTGCCAGCAGCCACGGGACAGACCCTAGCACATATACGCAGTATCTT. The encoded protein is CASSHGTDPSTYTQYL.

This clonotype was picked up many times. The genes are TRBV7-9 and TRBJ1-1; D not resolved. The V gene lost 1 base and the J gene lost 1 base, with 10 bases spanning the gap. The CDR3 sequence is 15 residues long. From germline, CDR1 is SEHNR and CDR2 FQNEAQ (reference sequence). Here the CDR3 DNA reads TGTGCCAGCAGCTTAGGGGTGATATCGAACACTGAAGCTTTCTTT. Protein product: CASSLGVISNTEAFF.

Details on this clonotype: The junction and the germline gene differ at one end; a read error may be behind it. The chain combines TRBV5-1 with TRBJ2-5; D gene ambiguous. This CDR3 has 13 residues. Germline values: CDR1 SGHRS, CDR2 YFSETQ. The CDR3 DNA reads TGCGCCGGCAGCTTGGTGGGCCAAGAGACCCAGTGCTTC. As protein: CAGSLVGQETQCF.

About this clonotype itself: A much larger clone lies one base from this, so it may be a read error. The chain links TRBV7-8 to TRBJ2-3; 10 nucleotides agree with TRBD2. Germline CDR1 is SGHVS and CDR2 is FQNEAQ. This CDR3 contains 19 residues. The CDR3 spells CASSLAQGLAERGTDMQYF. The CDR3 bases are TGTGCCAGCAGCTTAGCGCAAGGACTAGCGGAAAGGGGCACAGATATGCAGTATTTT.

As for this clonotype: This is likely a read error, given that the CDR3 carries no conserved phenylalanine or tryptophan at its end. The chain recombines TRBV29-1 with TRBJ2-7; no clear D. This CDR3 spans 10 amino acids. Germline CDR1 and CDR2: SQVTM and ANQGSEA. In DNA, the CDR3 is TGCAGCGTCATGCAGCACGACCAGTACTCC. As protein: CSVMQHDQYS.

This clonotype was counted ten times or more. The chain couples TRBV2 to TRBJ2-3; TRBD2 matches 10 bases. Germline V lookup: CDR1 SNHLY, CDR2 FYNNEI. The V gene end was trimmed by 3 bases and the J gene end by 4 bases; junction bases not matched to a gene: 4. The CDR3 is 15 amino acids. CDR3 coding DNA: TGTGCCAGCAGTGAGAGTCTAGCGGGAGCAGATACGCAGTATTTT. Translation gives CASSESLAGADTQYF.

This clonotype has a handful of counts. CDR3 loop: CANSGRVAGNTIYF. CDR3 bases: TGTGCTAACAGCGGTAGGGTGGCTGGAAACACCATATATTTT. The chain couples TRBV7-8 to TRBJ1-3; D remains unclear. The CDR3 totals 14 residues. Germline CDR1 reads SGHVS; CDR2 reads FQNEAQ.

For this clonotype: Mismatch with germline at one junction end may stem from a read error. The chain employs TRBV4-2 and TRBJ2-1, with 11 bases fitting TRBD2. Germline CDR1 LGHNA, CDR2 YNFKEQ. This CDR3 is 15 amino acids long. The CDR3 sequence is CASSQGTSGYNEHFF. The CDR3 DNA follows: TGTGCCAGCAGTCAGGGGACTAGCGGCTACAATGAGCACTTCTTC.

By proportion, this clonotype is medium-sized. V and J are TRBV6-5 and TRBJ2-7, with D maybe TRBD1 (5 bases). V lost 0 bases and J 5 bases, leaving 14 bases between the germline ends. Germline V CDR1 and CDR2: MNHEY, SVGAGI. This CDR3 is built from 15 residues. CDR3 DNA sequence: TGTGCCAGCAGTTACTCCGGGCACCAGGGCCACGAGCAGTACTTC. This gives the protein CASSYSGHQGHEQYF.

In regard to this clonotype: A read error may account for a junction end that differs from germline. The V call is TRBV12-3 or TRBV12-4, the J call TRBJ2-1; the D gene is possibly TRBD1 (5 bases). This CDR3 is 13 amino acids long. CDR3 DNA sequence: TGTGCCACCAAAACAGGAGCCGTTAATGGGCAGTTCTTC. Its protein is CATKTGAVNGQFF.

The chain couples TRBV29-1 to TRBJ2-7; 7 bases line up with TRBD2. This CDR3 spans 14 amino acids. The germline V gene encodes CDR1 SQVTM and CDR2 ANQGSEA. V was pared by 3 bases and J by 9 bases, with 14 bases of the junction left unmatched. The CDR3: CSVDLGEGLCVQYF. The CDR3, as DNA: TGCAGCGTTGATTTGGGGGAGGGCTTATGCGTGCAGTACTTC.

V gene TRBV11-2 combines with J gene TRBJ2-1; 14 bases are shared with TRBD2. The germline V gene encodes CDR1 SGHAT and CDR2 FQNNGV. The CDR3 consists of 14 residues. The V segment lost 6 bases and the J segment 9 bases; nucleotides outside the gene matches: 4. CDR3 residues: CASSSTSGRAEQFF. CDR3 coding DNA: TGTGCCAGCAGTTCGACTAGCGGGAGGGCTGAGCAGTTCTTC.

This clonotype is labeled as medium-sized. V gene TRBV5-4 combines with J gene TRBJ2-1; the D is unclear. The CDR3 length is 17 residues. Looked up from germline, CDR1 is SGHNT and CDR2 is YYREEE (reference sequence). Trimming cost V 4 bases and J 6 bases, with 23 bases left between them. The CDR3 DNA follows: TGTGCCAGCAGCCCGAGTTCGGGCGCAAATTTGGGCAATGAGCAGTTCTTC. It yields the protein CASSPSSGANLGNEQFF.

This clonotype is medium-sized. The chain employs TRBV12-3 or TRBV12-4 and TRBJ2-7, with a possible D match to TRBD2 (5 bases). The CDR3 totals 15 residues. Deletions cut 6 bases from V and 6 bases from J, with 21 bases between. CDR3 residues: CASSPRETGKTEQYF. CDR3 coding DNA: TGTGCCAGCAGCCCGAGGGAGACGGGAAAGACCGAGCAGTACTTC.

This clonotype has only a few counts. This chain joins TRBV11-2 and TRBJ2-2; 11 bases are shared with TRBD2. Trimming took 8 bases from V and 6 from J; bases not matched to a gene: 8. The CDR3 has 15 amino acids. The V gene's germline CDR1 is SGHAT and CDR2 FQNNGV. The CDR3 reads CASRIAGGRAGELFF. CDR3 nucleotides: TGTGCCAGCCGAATAGCGGGAGGGCGGGCCGGGGAGCTGTTTTTT. The variable domain in full, completed from reference TRBV11-2 and TRBJ2-2, reads EAGVAQSPRYKIIEKRQSVAFWCNPISGHATLYWYQQILGQGPKLLIQFQNNGVVDDSQLPKDRFSAERLKGVDSTLKIQPAKLEDSAVYLCASRIAGGRAGELFFGEGSRLTVL.

In regard to this clonotype: The conserved phenylalanine or tryptophan is not found at the CDR3 terminus, so this likely reflects a read error. V gene TRBV6-5 combines with J gene TRBJ1-1; TRBD1 is a possible D gene (5 bases). Germline lookup yields CDR1 MNHEY and CDR2 SVGAGI. The CDR3 is made up of 14 amino acids. V lost 6 bases and J lost 5, with 16 bases in between. CDR3 sequence (DNA): TGTGCCAGCAGCTCCCGGCCCCGGGGGACTGAAGCTTTCTCT. This translates into CASSSRPRGTEAFS.

The rearrangement uses TRBV5-1 and TRBJ2-3; D remains unclear. Looked up from germline, CDR1 is SGHRS and CDR2 is YFSETQ. V gave up 7 bases and J gave up 3 bases, with 15 bases separating them. The CDR3 is 14 residues long. CDR3 sequence: CASGQDRATDTQYF. The CDR3 DNA reads as TGCGCCAGCGGCCAGGATAGGGCGACAGATACGCAGTATTTT.

The chain has TRBV6-5 and TRBJ2-7; 8 positions agree with TRBD2. The germline V gene encodes CDR1 MNHEY and CDR2 SVGAGI. V lost 4 bases and J lost 4; bases outside the gene matches: 12. There are 16 residues in the CDR3. The CDR3 coding sequence is TGTGCCAGCAGTTCCATGATTAGCGGGAACTCTTACGAGCAGTACTTC. Translation: CASSSMISGNSYEQYF.

This clonotype came up many times. V usage is TRBV28 and J usage is TRBJ2-5; weak D call: TRBD2 (6 bases). This CDR3 is built from 15 residues. Germline CDR1 reads MDHEN; CDR2 reads SYDVKM. V was clipped by 7 bases and J by 1 base, with 16 bases between them. Here the CDR3 reads CASIPGLDFQETQYF. The DNA of the CDR3 is TGTGCCAGCATCCCGGGACTCGACTTCCAAGAGACCCAGTACTTC.

Concerning this clonotype itself: Mismatch with germline at one junction end may stem from a read error. The rearrangement joins TRBV11-3 to TRBJ2-1, with D maybe TRBD1 (6 bases). This CDR3 spans 15 amino acids. Per the germline V gene, CDR1 is SGHNT and CDR2 is YENEEA. The CDR3 region has the DNA TGTGCTAGCAGCTTAGAGCTAGTGGGGGACAATGGGCAGTTCTTC. It is translated as CASSLELVGDNGQFF.

The J gene is TRBJ1-5, the V gene TRBV4-2, with D perhaps TRBD1 (6 bases). V was cut by 3 bases and J by 4 bases, with 13 bases left in between. Germline V lookup: CDR1 LGHNA, CDR2 YNFKEQ. The CDR3 consists of 15 residues. The DNA of the CDR3 is TGTGCCAGCAGCCAGGGGGCAGGTCAAAATCAGCCCCAGCATTTT. It codes for CASSQGAGQNQPQHF.

On this clonotype itself: Sequence at one end of the junction differs from germline and may be a read error. This chain connects TRBV29-1 to TRBJ2-3; D is unclear. The CDR3 sequence is 12 residues long. Germline lookup yields CDR1 SQVTM and CDR2 ANQGSEA. CDR3 nucleotides: TGCAGCGTTGACTATAGCATGGATGCGCAGTATTTC. This translates into CSVDYSMDAQYF.